Sequencing of this T cell receptor beta chain was carried out in a study of T cell repertoires in cytomegalovirus infection (dated by TCRdb to the late 2010s). About the study as a whole: Peptide stimulations targeted recently identified HLA-C-restricted CMV epitopes, whose presentation resists viral immunomodulation, together with well-studied HLA-B-restricted epitopes. Donor HLA type was relevant to the analysis, because carriage of CMV infection together with the matching HLA type was indicated by public TCR beta signatures.

General findings and caveats noted by the study authors: Cumulative frequency of public TCR beta family members discriminated carriers of CMV infection plus the relevant HLA type in this cohort and an independent roughly 340-donor cohort. The ex vivo response was dominated by HLA-C-restricted CMV-specific TCR beta clonotypes, which also provided the single most frequent clonotype in two of eight donors.

This specimen's treatment or condition label, interpreted: in vitro stimulation with specific CMV peptide epitopes to enrich CMV-specific T cells. Data came from an Illumina HiSeq 1500. TCRdb's own reprocessing of the public reads used fastp at Q25 and MiXCR and kept productive beta chains. Rows with a matching CDR3 protein are joined into one entry that keeps the most common DNA and genes. The sample table lists approximately 270,000 distinct CDR3 sequences, 20% to 25% of them with a count of one. Together, the top ten hold roughly 19% of the sample. To note about this clonotype: This receptor's antigen is unknown. No base quality values were provided; no much bigger clone lies one nucleotide off.

The CDR3 holds 16 amino acids from the cysteine to the phenylalanine. The read is trimmed to its CDR3 DNA, 48 bases read in frame from base 1. CDR1 is given as MGHRA and CDR2 as YSYEKL, both from the germline V gene. Trimming accounts for 1 base at V and 0 bases at J, while the number of junction bases matched to no gene is 5. The rearranged chain carries TRBV4-1 and TRBJ1-2, and 7 bases in between align with TRBD1. Specimen: cultured PBMCs, collected from culture after CMV antigen stimulation. This receptor was identified in a human donor in good health (CMV status not recorded). Some clones in this sample may be carry-over from other donors' samples. The DNA sequence is TGCGCCAGCAGCCAAGTACAGGGGCCGGCTAACTATGGCTACACCTTC. It translates as CASSQVQGPANYGYTF.